This T cell receptor beta chain comes out of a study of PD-L1 blockade in urothelial cancer. General study points: Tumor-linked clones in blood grew more by 3 weeks in durable-benefit patients.

V lost 3 bases, J lost 2 bases, and 24 bases lay in between. In germline, CDR1 is SGHRS, CDR2 YFSETQ. The CDR3 totals 20 residues. As to time point: pretreatment peripheral blood. TCRdb's copy holds only in-frame clones and misses some; the assay was immunoSEQ multiplex PCR. Found here are more than 50,000 clones, about four fifths of them singletons; the top ten hold 3% to 4%. Remarks on this clone: What it recognizes is unknown.

The gene calls are TRBV5-1 and TRBJ2-6; a possible D gene is TRBD1 (5 bases). Here the sequenced sample was PBMCs, taken around atezolizumab (anti-PD-L1) treatment. The TCR sequence derives from a man in his 70s with urothelial cancer. The CDR3 sequence: CASSSDLTGSGAPGANVLTF. The CDR3 nucleotides are TGCGCCAGCAGCTCGGACCTTACAGGTTCAGGAGCTCCTGGGGCCAACGTCCTGACTTTC. The full variable domain, completed using reference TRBV5-1 and TRBJ2-6, is KAGVTQTPRYLIKTRGQQVTLSCSPISGHRSVSWYQQTPGQGLQFLFEYFSETQRNKGNFPGRFSGRQFSNSRSEMNVSTLELGDSALYLCASSSDLTGSGAPGANVLTFGAGSRLTVL.